Shown below are 10 T cell receptor beta chains from a single sample sequenced in a study of blood T cell repertoires in COVID-19 (dated by TCRdb to about 2020). The receptor library was made with the immunoSEQ multiplex PCR assay. Imported from immuneACCESS, the table was reduced by TCRdb to in-frame sequences with V and J called. These copies leave out some clones; in studies compared against another copy, an unresolved V gene accounts for under half, and the cause of the remainder is not known. For this sample the table gives more than 300,000 clones, of which around nine tenths were detected only once. 2.5% to 4% of the sample is taken by the ten largest. The specimen sequenced was peripheral blood. These TCRs come from a woman under 30 who had recovered from COVID-19.

The chain has TRBV27 and TRBJ2-1; 7 nucleotides match TRBD1. The junction had 9 bases not matched to a gene; V was cut back by 5 bases and J by 8 bases. The CDR3 consists of 14 residues. In germline, CDR1 is MNHEY, CDR2 SMNVEV (reference sequence). Here the CDR3 DNA reads TGTGCCAGCAGTCTCGGGACAGTTTGGGATGAGCAGTTCTTC. Protein product: CASSLGTVWDEQFF.

V and J are TRBV11-2 and TRBJ2-1; D is possibly TRBD2 (6 bases). Trimming took 1 base from V and 4 from J, leaving 11 bases between them. Germline loops: CDR1 SGHAT, CDR2 FQNNGV. This CDR3 has 15 amino acids. Written as DNA, the CDR3 is TGTGCCAGCAGCTTAGTCGGTAGCGGTTACAATGAGCAGTTCTTC. It encodes CASSLVGSGYNEQFF.

The chain's CDR3 is CATSDPRDNTGELFF. Here the CDR3 DNA reads TGTGCCACCAGTGATCCACGGGATAACACCGGGGAGCTGTTTTTT. The gene calls are TRBV24-1 and TRBJ2-2; a weak D match, TRBD2 (5 bases). The CDR3 has 15 residues. Germline CDR1 and CDR2: KGHDR and SFDVKD. Trimming shortened V by 3 bases and J by 2 bases, and 9 bases separated the two germline ends.

J is TRBJ2-1 and V is TRBV9; 14 bases line up with TRBD2. CDR1 and CDR2 from the germline V gene are SGDLS and YYNGEE. The trim removed 0 bases at V and 10 bases at J, leaving 15 bases unmatched. The CDR3 is 19 residues long. The CDR3 DNA reads TGTGCCAGCAGCGTAGTCCCGAGTTTGGGACTAGCGGGAGCTGGAGAGCAGTTCTTC. It is translated as CASSVVPSLGLAGAGEQFF.

The chain carries TRBV19 and TRBJ1-1, with 8 bases matching TRBD1. Germline V gene data show CDR1 as LNHDA and CDR2 as SQIVND (reference sequence). The ends lost 5 bases at V and 5 bases at J; junction bases unmatched: 10. This CDR3 is 15 amino acids long. CDR3 region: CASSPWTGRLTEAFF. The CDR3, as DNA: TGTGCCAGTAGTCCGTGGACAGGGAGGTTGACTGAAGCTTTCTTT.

The J gene is TRBJ1-5, the V gene TRBV5-1; D ambiguous. Trimming removed 8 bases at V and 6 bases at J, with 6 bases between. Germline CDR1 is SGHRS and CDR2 is YFSETQ. The CDR3 contains 10 residues. The CDR3 loop reads CASKIQPQHF. The CDR3, as DNA: TGCGCCAGTAAAATTCAGCCCCAGCATTTT.

This chain links TRBV14 with TRBJ2-7; TRBD1 agrees at 7 bases. J gave up 2 bases and V 1 base, and 5 bases lay outside the gene matches. The germline CDR1 and CDR2 sequences are SGHDN and FVKESK. There are 15 residues in the CDR3. The CDR3 protein is CASSQGTGYTYEQYV. CDR3 DNA sequence: TGTGCCAGCAGCCAAGGGACAGGATATACCTACGAGCAGTACGTC.

The rearrangement links TRBV2 to TRBJ2-5; the match to TRBD1 covers 7 bases. Trimming removed 4 bases from V and 4 bases from J; junction bases left unmatched: 9. Germline-derived CDR1 and CDR2 are SNHLY and FYNNEI. This CDR3 is 15 amino acids long. The CDR3 DNA is TGTGCCAGCAGTGTTGACCCGACAGGGACAGAGACCCAGTACTTC. This codes for CASSVDPTGTETQYF.

The CDR3 loop is CASRKSGSTDTQYF. The CDR3 DNA reads as TGTGCCAGCAGAAAAAGCGGGAGCACAGATACGCAGTATTTT. The V call is TRBV14, the J call TRBJ2-3; D is perhaps TRBD2 (6 bases). Trimming took off 6 bases at V and 0 bases at J, with 10 bases between the two ends. The length of the CDR3 is 14 residues. The germline gives CDR1 SGHDN, CDR2 FVKESK.

The CDR3 spells CAWRSTGFTDYTF. CDR3 in DNA: TGTGCCTGGAGGTCAACAGGGTTTACGGACTACACCTTC. V and J are TRBV30 and TRBJ1-2; possibly TRBD1 for D (6 bases). Trimming cost V 3 bases and J 10 bases, with 18 bases left between them. This CDR3 spans 13 amino acids. CDR1 is GTSNPN and CDR2 is SVGIG in the germline V gene (reference sequence).